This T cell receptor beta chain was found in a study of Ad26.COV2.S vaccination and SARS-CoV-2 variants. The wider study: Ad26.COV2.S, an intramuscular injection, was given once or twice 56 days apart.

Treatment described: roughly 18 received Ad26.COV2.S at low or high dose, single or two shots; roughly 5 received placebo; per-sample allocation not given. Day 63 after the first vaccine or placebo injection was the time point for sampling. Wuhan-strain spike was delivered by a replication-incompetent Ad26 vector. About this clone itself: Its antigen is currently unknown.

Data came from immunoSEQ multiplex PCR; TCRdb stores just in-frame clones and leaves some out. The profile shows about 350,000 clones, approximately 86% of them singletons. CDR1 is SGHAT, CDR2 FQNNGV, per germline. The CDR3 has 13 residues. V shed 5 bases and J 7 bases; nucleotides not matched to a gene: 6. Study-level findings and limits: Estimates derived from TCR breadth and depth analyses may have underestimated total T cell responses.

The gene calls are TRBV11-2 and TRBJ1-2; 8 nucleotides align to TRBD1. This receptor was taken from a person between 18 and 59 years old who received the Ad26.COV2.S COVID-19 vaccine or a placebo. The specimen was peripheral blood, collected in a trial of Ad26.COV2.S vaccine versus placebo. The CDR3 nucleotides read TGTGCCAGCAGCCCGACAGGGGAGGGTGGCTACACCTTC. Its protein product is CASSPTGEGGYTF.